The 18 T cell receptor beta chains listed next were all sequenced from one sample in a study of a mutant IDH1 vaccine in newly diagnosed glioma. TCRdb's table, derived via immunoSEQ multiplex PCR, lists solely in-frame clones and lacks some. The sample yields about 40,000 clones, 84% seen once. No antigen has been assigned to these receptors. Time point described: week 11, during vaccination. Each dose of the vaccine consisted of 300 ug of mutant IDH1 20-mer peptide, with topical imiquimod. The source material was PBMCs, sampled from a glioma patient whose treatment included an IDH1 peptide vaccine. The origin of the receptors is a man aged 40-49 years with glioma.

The rearrangement joins TRBV5-4 to TRBJ2-3, with a weak D call TRBD1 (6 bases). The V and J ends lost 4 bases and 0 bases respectively, with 12 bases between them. The length of the CDR3 is 15 residues. CDR1 SGHNT and CDR2 YYREEE come from the germline V gene (reference sequence). The DNA of the CDR3 is TGTGCCAGCAGCCTAGGACAGATTAGCACAGATACGCAGTATTTT. It is translated as CASSLGQISTDTQYF.

V gene TRBV6-5 combines with J gene TRBJ2-1, with D perhaps TRBD2 (6 bases). V dropped 6 bases and J dropped 15 bases, with 18 bases sitting between them. This CDR3 spans 12 amino acids. Germline V gene sequence: CDR1 MNHEY, CDR2 SVGAGI. CDR3 loop: CASRGNRDLMFF. The DNA for the CDR3 is TGTGCCAGCAGAGGTAACCGGGACTTGATGTTCTTC.

The rearrangement joins TRBV2 to TRBJ2-2; D is ambiguous. The CDR3 spans 14 residues. Deletions cut 1 base from V and 3 bases from J, with 6 bases between. The germline CDR1 and CDR2 sequences are SNHLY and FYNNEI. CDR3 in amino acids: CASSEVGDTGELFF. In DNA, the CDR3 is TGTGCCAGCAGTGAAGTTGGCGACACCGGGGAGCTGTTTTTT.

The rearrangement uses TRBV27 and TRBJ2-7, with 16 bases matching TRBD2. CDR1 is MNHEY, CDR2 SMNVEV, per germline (reference sequence). This CDR3 has 16 amino acids. Trimming removed 4 bases from V and 7 bases from J; junction bases left unmatched: 7. DNA of the CDR3: TGTGCCAGCAGTTCGGGACTAGCGGGAGGGCCAAAGGAGCAGTACTTC. Amino acids: CASSSGLAGGPKEQYF.

The gene calls are TRBV19 and TRBJ1-5; 7 nucleotides agree with TRBD1. J lost 6 bases, V lost 6 bases, and 5 bases had no gene match. Germline V lookup: CDR1 LNHDA, CDR2 SQIVND (reference sequence). The length of the CDR3 is 13 residues. The CDR3 coding sequence is TGTGCCAGTAGAACAGGGGCGGCTCAGCCCCAGCATTTT. Translating it yields CASRTGAAQPQHF.

J is TRBJ2-2 and V is TRBV2; TRBD2 matches at 10 bases. V lost 9 bases, J lost 7 bases, and 5 bases stayed unmatched. Per germline, CDR1 SNHLY and CDR2 FYNNEI. The CDR3 sequence is 13 residues long. CDR3 sequence: CARGLAIDGELFF. DNA of the CDR3: TGTGCCAGGGGACTAGCGATCGACGGGGAGCTGTTTTTT. Combining the CDR3 with reference TRBV2 and TRBJ2-2 gives the whole variable domain EPEVTQTPSHQVTQMGQEVILRCVPISNHLYFYWYRQILGQKVEFLVSFYNNEISEKSEIFDDQFSVERPDGSNFTLKIRSTKLEDSAMYFCARGLAIDGELFFGEGSRLTVL.

This clone was counted only a few times. The chain recombines TRBV7-9 with TRBJ2-7; the match to TRBD2 covers 9 bases. Germline V gene sequence: CDR1 SEHNR, CDR2 FQNEAQ (reference sequence). Germline trimming cut 5 bases from V and 0 bases from J; bases unmatched to any gene: 2. The length of the CDR3 is 14 residues. CDR3 loop: CASSPSGISYEQYF. In nucleotides, the CDR3 is TGTGCCAGCAGCCCTAGCGGGATCTCCTACGAGCAGTACTTC.

This chain connects TRBV5-4 to TRBJ2-7; D may be TRBD1 or TRBD2 (6 bases each). This CDR3 has 15 amino acids. Trimming removed 2 bases from V and 2 bases from J, with 14 bases in between. The germline V gene encodes CDR1 SGHNT and CDR2 YYREEE (reference sequence). The CDR3 DNA is TGTGCCAGCAGCTTTGGGGGGCTAGCGACCTACGAGCAGTACTTC. Amino acid sequence: CASSFGGLATYEQYF.

The chain uses TRBV4-3 and TRBJ2-1; TRBD2 might be the D (6 bases). The CDR3 runs 13 residues. Trimming cost V 1 base and J 15 bases, with 16 bases left between them. Germline-derived CDR1 and CDR2 are LGHNA and YSLEER. The CDR3: CASSQAGGATPFF. As DNA, the CDR3 is TGCGCCAGCAGCCAAGCGGGCGGGGCCACGCCGTTCTTC.

The chain combines TRBV9 with TRBJ2-3, with TRBD2 matching over 8 bases. The germline V gene encodes CDR1 SGDLS and CDR2 YYNGEE. This CDR3 has 15 residues. V shed 4 bases and J 2 bases; nucleotides not matched to a gene: 6. CDR3 residues: CASSNPAGVTDTQYF. In DNA, the CDR3 is TGTGCCAGCAGCAATCCAGCGGGGGTCACAGATACGCAGTATTTT.

This clone appeared a few times. CDR3 loop: CASSPDRGRRHYGYTF. In DNA, the CDR3 is TGTGCCAGCAGCCCAGACAGGGGGCGGCGACACTATGGCTACACCTTC. The V call is TRBV5-6, the J call TRBJ1-2, with 10 bases identical to TRBD1. Trimming took 4 bases from V and 3 from J; bases not matched to a gene: 9. The V gene's germline CDR1 is SGHDT and CDR2 YYEEEE. This CDR3 is built from 16 residues.

This chain connects TRBV25-1 to TRBJ1-4, with D possibly being TRBD1 (6 bases). Trimming removed 7 bases from V and 8 bases from J, with 11 bases in between. Germline V lookup: CDR1 MGHDK, CDR2 SYGVNS. This CDR3 has 12 residues. The CDR3 loop reads CASNPGGEKLFF. The DNA for the CDR3 is TGTGCCAGCAATCCTGGGGGCGAAAAACTGTTTTTT. The variable domain in full, completed from reference TRBV25-1 and TRBJ1-4, reads EADIYQTPRYLVIGTGKKITLECSQTMGHDKMYWYQQDPGMELHLIHYSYGVNSTEKGDLSSESTVSRIRTEHFPLTLESARPSHTSQYLCASNPGGEKLFFGSGTQLSVL.

V gene TRBV4-1 combines with J gene TRBJ2-5, with TRBD1 matching over 8 bases. This CDR3 contains 15 residues. Trimming removed 6 bases from V and 4 bases from J; junction bases left unmatched: 10. Germline assignment: CDR1 MGHRA and CDR2 YSYEKL. CDR3 nucleotides: TGCGCCAGCAGAGGAATTGGACAGGGTGGAGAGACCCAGTACTTC. It yields the protein CASRGIGQGGETQYF.

The table lists this clone with a count of one. For the CDR3, the DNA is TGTGCCAGTACCTCGGGGGCAACTAATGAAAAACTGTTTTTT. It is translated as CASTSGATNEKLFF. The V and J genes are TRBV19 and TRBJ1-4; perhaps TRBD1 as D (5 bases). There are 14 residues in the CDR3. Trimming cost V 7 bases and J 0 bases, with 9 bases left between them. CDR1 is LNHDA and CDR2 is SQIVND in the germline V gene (reference sequence).

This chain joins TRBV7-9 and TRBJ1-5, with D possibly TRBD1 on 5 matching bases. Looked up from germline, CDR1 is SEHNR and CDR2 is FQNEAQ (reference sequence). V was trimmed by 1 base and J by 7 bases, leaving 11 bases between them. This CDR3 is built from 14 residues. The CDR3 sequence is CASSLGAGNQPQHF. The CDR3 DNA is TGTGCCAGCAGCTTAGGGGCAGGGAACCAGCCCCAGCATTTT.

The chain is built from TRBV27 and TRBJ1-2; D is perhaps TRBD1 (5 bases). Trimming removed 7 bases from V and 2 bases from J, with 17 bases in between. The germline V gene has CDR1 MNHEY and CDR2 SMNVEV (reference sequence). The length of the CDR3 is 15 residues. CDR3 region: CASMRGEGRNYGYTF. The CDR3 nucleotides read TGTGCCAGCATGAGAGGAGAGGGGCGGAACTATGGCTACACCTTC.

This chain joins TRBV7-2 and TRBJ2-7, with 7 nucleotides matching TRBD1. Germline trimming cut 1 base from V and 7 bases from J; bases unmatched to any gene: 7. The CDR3 runs to 14 residues. Germline CDR1 SGHTA, CDR2 FQGNSA. CDR3 DNA: TGTGCCAGCAGCTTAGGGACAGGCCTGAGGGAGCAGTACTTC. Encoded protein: CASSLGTGLREQYF.

The chain uses TRBV27 and TRBJ2-7; 9 bases align to TRBD2. The CDR3 is made up of 14 amino acids. V shed 5 bases, J shed 2 bases, and the junction held 4 bases outside the gene matches. CDR1 is MNHEY and CDR2 is SMNVEV in the germline V gene (reference sequence). The CDR3 here is CASSLIAGAYEQYF. The CDR3 region has the DNA TGTGCCAGCAGTCTCATAGCGGGAGCCTACGAGCAGTACTTC.